Sequencing of this T cell receptor beta chain was carried out in a study of spatial heterogeneity in lung cancer. Findings of the study overall: Tumoral mutation counts were tracked by counts of expanded intratumoral alpha and beta TCRs. Counts of ubiquitous and regional expanded TCRs tracked ubiquitous and regional nonsynonymous mutations, respectively.

A unique molecular identifier was carried by every single TCR cDNA molecule. TCRdb ran MiXCR on the 5' RACE reads and lists one entry per CDR3 protein. The data hold fewer than 15,000 distinct CDR3 sequences, with approximately 7% observed a single time. Described time point: sample taken at primary tumor resection. No cells were sorted before sequencing. The whole RNA sequenced was extracted from tumor, nontumor lung or frozen PBMC. V was clipped by 4 bases and J by 4 bases; unmatched bases: 9. The CDR3 is 16 amino acids. Germline V lookup: CDR1 LGHDT, CDR2 YNNKEL (reference sequence). As concerns this clonotype: What it binds is unknown.

The chain recombines TRBV3-1 with TRBJ1-1; TRBD1 matches 10 bases. The sequencing here drew on lung tumor tissue, taken at surgery. This clonotype was obtained from a female donor with early-stage non-small cell lung cancer. DNA for the CDR3: TGTGCCAGCAGCCGAGGGACAGGGGTTACGGGCACTGAAGCTTTCTTT. This translates into CASSRGTGVTGTEAFF.